This TCR beta chain is drawn from a study of cytomegalovirus exposure and HLA in healthy donors. In the study overall: The platform used for the roughly 120 validation repertoires matched that of the roughly 700 first-cohort repertoires, a later analysis reported. Overall study findings and caveats: There were 150 to 200 TCR beta chains listed as cytomegalovirus-associated. Rarity characterized most TCR sequences, yet some public TCRs appeared in many donors. Cytomegalovirus status, reportedly, was diagnosed with high specificity and sensitivity by the classifier.

V was clipped by 1 base and J by 2 bases, with 5 bases between them. The CDR3 is 13 residues long. Germline V gene lookup returns CDR1 SNHLY and CDR2 FYNNEI. Repertoires were generated with immunoSEQ multiplex PCR, while TCRdb's copy carries only in-frame clones and drops some. The data contain 200,000 to 300,000 clones, roughly 91% of them seen just once; the ten biggest clones take up just over 3%. Comments on this clone: What it binds is unknown.

Sample: PBMCs. The sequence was obtained from a woman in her thirties in good health and CMV-seronegative. The chain has TRBV2 and TRBJ1-2; no clear D gene. The CDR3: CASSEERNYGYTF. In nucleotides, the CDR3 is TGTGCCAGCAGTGAAGAACGGAACTATGGCTACACCTTC.